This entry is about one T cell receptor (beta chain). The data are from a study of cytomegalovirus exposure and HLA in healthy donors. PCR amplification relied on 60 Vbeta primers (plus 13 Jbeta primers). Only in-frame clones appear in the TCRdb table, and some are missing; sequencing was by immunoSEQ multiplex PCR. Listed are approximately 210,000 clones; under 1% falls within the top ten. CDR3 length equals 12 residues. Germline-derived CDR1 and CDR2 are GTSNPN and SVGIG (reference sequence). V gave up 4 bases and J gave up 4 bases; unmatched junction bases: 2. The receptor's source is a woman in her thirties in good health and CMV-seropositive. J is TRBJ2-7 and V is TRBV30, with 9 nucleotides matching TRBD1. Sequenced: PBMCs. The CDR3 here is CAWTDRGYEQYF. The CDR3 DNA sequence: TGTGCCTGGACTGACAGGGGGTACGAGCAGTACTTC.